These 9 T cell receptor beta chains were sequenced from one sample in a study of cytomegalovirus exposure and HLA in healthy donors. Assay used: immunoSEQ multiplex PCR; TCRdb lists only in-frame clones, some missing. This table has approximately 140,000 clones, 80% to 90% appearing once. Sequencing was performed on PBMCs. Receptors originate from a woman aged 30 to 39 in good health and CMV-seronegative.

The chain carries TRBV6-5 and TRBJ1-2, with TRBD1 identical over 10 bases. Trimming took 6 bases from V and 7 from J; bases not matched to a gene: 5. Germline V gene lookup returns CDR1 MNHEY and CDR2 SVGAGI. The CDR3 has 13 amino acids. CDR3 sequence reads: CASRLRDRGGYTF. In nucleotides, the CDR3 is TGTGCCAGCAGGCTCCGGGACAGGGGTGGCTACACCTTC.

This clone has only one observation. V and J are TRBV13 and TRBJ2-7; unclear D gene. CDR3 length: 13 residues. CDR1 is PRHDT and CDR2 is FYEKMQ in the germline V gene (reference sequence). V was clipped by 0 bases and J by 2 bases, with 5 bases between them. The CDR3, as DNA: TGTGCCAGCAGCTTAGGTGGCCCCTACGAGCAGTACTTC. It specifies CASSLGGPYEQYF.

V is TRBV28 and J is TRBJ1-3; possible D gene TRBD1, 6 bases. The length of the CDR3 is 15 residues. CDR1 and CDR2 (germline): MDHEN, SYDVKM. V was clipped by 3 bases and J by 1 base, with 10 bases between them. CDR3: CASSFGGASGNTIYF. CDR3 coding DNA: TGTGCCAGCAGTTTCGGGGGGGCATCTGGAAACACCATATATTTT. Variable domain in full (rest from reference TRBV28 and TRBJ1-3): DVKVTQSSRYLVKRTGEKVFLECVQDMDHENMFWYRQDPGLGLRLIYFSYDVKMKEKGDIPEGYSVSREKKERFSLILESASTNQTSMYLCASSFGGASGNTIYFGEGSWLTVV.

A few counts support this clone. This chain uses TRBV2 with TRBJ1-5, with a tentative D call TRBD1 (5 bases). The CDR3 sequence is 15 residues long. The ends were cut back, 8 bases at V and 6 bases at J, with 20 bases in the middle. Germline V lookup: CDR1 SNHLY, CDR2 FYNNEI. CDR3 loop: CASRGDGQGSQPQHF. In DNA form, the CDR3 reads TGTGCCAGCCGCGGCGATGGGCAGGGAAGTCAGCCCCAGCATTTT.

The rearrangement uses TRBV30 and TRBJ2-3, with D possibly being TRBD2 (5 bases). Deletions cut 4 bases from V and 2 bases from J, with 10 bases between. The CDR3 covers 13 residues. Germline CDR1 is GTSNPN and CDR2 is SVGIG (reference sequence). The CDR3 DNA is TGTGCCTGGATGCCGGGGTTCACAGATACGCAGTATTTT. This codes for CAWMPGFTDTQYF.

This chain links TRBV7-3 with TRBJ1-1; D not resolved. With 5 bases removed from V and 3 bases from J, the gap between germline ends came to 13 bases. The germline V gene encodes CDR1 SGHTA and CDR2 FQGTGA. The CDR3 covers 14 residues. The CDR3 DNA follows: TGTGCCAGCAGCCCCCTCCCCGGTTACACTGAAGCTTTCTTT. Translating it yields CASSPLPGYTEAFF.

The chain has TRBV11-1 and TRBJ2-5, with 7 bases fitting TRBD1. The germline V gene has CDR1 SGHAT and CDR2 FQDESV (reference sequence). This CDR3 has 14 amino acids. Trimming cost V 2 bases and J 3 bases; bases outside gene matches: 3. CDR3 coding DNA: TGTGCCAGCAGCTTAACCGGGACAGAAGAGACCCAGTACTTC. It codes for CASSLTGTEETQYF.

This clone was seen a single time. The J gene is TRBJ2-1, the V gene TRBV2; 16 bases agree with TRBD2. This CDR3 has 16 amino acids. The germline V gene encodes CDR1 SNHLY and CDR2 FYNNEI. The V gene end was trimmed by 7 bases and the J gene end by 9 bases; junction bases not matched to a gene: 9. CDR3: CASTKGLAGGGGEQFF. For the CDR3, the DNA is TGTGCCAGCACAAAGGGACTAGCGGGGGGGGGAGGTGAGCAGTTCTTC.

Only a few counts were recorded for this clone. V is TRBV4-1 and J is TRBJ1-1; tentatively, D is TRBD1 (5 bases). This CDR3 has 14 residues. The germline V gene encodes CDR1 MGHRA and CDR2 YSYEKL. Trimming shortened V by 0 bases and J by 4 bases, and 9 bases separated the two germline ends. Written as DNA, the CDR3 is TGCGCCAGCAGCCAAGAAATGGGGGGCACTGAAGCTTTCTTT. Its translation: CASSQEMGGTEAFF.